A single TCR beta chain is shown here with its context. This record belongs to a study of blood T cell repertoires in COVID-19. Study-wide background: Collection of acute and convalescent COVID-19 samples took place in the United States, Italy and Spain. Sample material is recorded as cDNA or gDNA derived from T cells, B-cell-depleted T cells, or PBMCs.

Within 2 weeks of study entry, exposed participants had contacted a PCR-confirmed or clinician-diagnosed COVID-19 case. Trimming took off 1 base at V and 2 bases at J, with 5 bases between the two ends. This CDR3 region has 13 residues. Germline V CDR1 and CDR2: SEHNR, FQNEAQ (reference sequence). Profiling relied on immunoSEQ multiplex PCR, and the TCRdb table lists in-frame clones only, not all of them. This table holds 350,000 to 400,000 clones, roughly 90% found once. The clonotype originates from a woman aged 40-49 years who had been exposed to COVID-19. Sequencing was done on a sample of PBMCs or T cells enriched from blood (not recorded which). This rearrangement joins TRBV7-9 to TRBJ1-1; D ambiguous. The CDR3 nucleotides are TGTGCCAGCAGCTTAGTTCCTAACACTGAAGCTTTCTTT. Translation: CASSLVPNTEAFF.